This TCR beta chain originates from a study of cytomegalovirus exposure and HLA in healthy donors. General study points: It was reported that TCR beta sequences correctly inferred the HLA-A and HLA-B alleles for most subjects. The productive fraction for most TCR beta V segments was about 87% or about 30% in an earlier analysis. According to reports, the classifier identified cytomegalovirus status with high specificity and sensitivity. In a later analysis, several top co-occurrence clusters appeared linked to parvovirus B19, influenza, CMV and Epstein-Barr virus.

This PCR relied on a set of 60 Vbeta primers and 13 Jbeta primers. Only in-frame clones appear in the TCRdb table, and some are missing; sequencing was by immunoSEQ multiplex PCR. The table has tens of thousands of clones, roughly 80% seen once. On this clone: The antigen is undetermined.

The source of this sequence is a woman in her 40s in good health and CMV-seropositive. The sequencing sample was made of PBMCs.

CDR3 in amino acids: CASSVESFRSSYNSPLHF. CDR3 DNA sequence: TGTGCCAGCAGTGTTGAAAGTTTTCGGAGCTCCTATAATTCACCCCTCCACTTT. V gene TRBV6-1 combines with J gene TRBJ1-6; D is ambiguous. The CDR3 extends over 18 amino acids. V gave up 4 bases and J gave up 0 bases, with 16 bases separating them. The germline CDR1 and CDR2 sequences are MNHNS and SASEGT.